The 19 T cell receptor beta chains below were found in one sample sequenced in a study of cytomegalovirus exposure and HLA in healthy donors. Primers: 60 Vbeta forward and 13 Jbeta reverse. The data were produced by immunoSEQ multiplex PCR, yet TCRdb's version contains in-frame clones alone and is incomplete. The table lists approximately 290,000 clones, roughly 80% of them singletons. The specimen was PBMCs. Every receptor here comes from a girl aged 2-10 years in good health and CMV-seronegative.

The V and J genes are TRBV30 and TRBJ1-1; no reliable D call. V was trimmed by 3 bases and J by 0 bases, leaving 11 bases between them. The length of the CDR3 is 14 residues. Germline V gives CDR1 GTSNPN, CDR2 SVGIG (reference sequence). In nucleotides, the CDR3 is TGTGCCTGGAGGACACTGGCTGTGAACACTGAAGCTTTCTTT. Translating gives CAWRTLAVNTEAFF.

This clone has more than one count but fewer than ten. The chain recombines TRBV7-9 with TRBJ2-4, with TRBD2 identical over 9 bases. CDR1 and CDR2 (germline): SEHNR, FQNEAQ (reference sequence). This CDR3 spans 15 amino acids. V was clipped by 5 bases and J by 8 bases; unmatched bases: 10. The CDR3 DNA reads TGTGCCAGCAGCCCGGCGGGGGGGCCGTTCGACATTCAGTACTTC. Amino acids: CASSPAGGPFDIQYF.

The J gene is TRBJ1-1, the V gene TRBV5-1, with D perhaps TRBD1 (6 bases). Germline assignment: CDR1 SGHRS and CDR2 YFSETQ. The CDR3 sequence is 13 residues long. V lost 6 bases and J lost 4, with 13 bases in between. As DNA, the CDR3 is TGCGCCAGCACTGGGGGCGCGACCACTGAAGCTTTCTTT. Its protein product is CASTGGATTEAFF.

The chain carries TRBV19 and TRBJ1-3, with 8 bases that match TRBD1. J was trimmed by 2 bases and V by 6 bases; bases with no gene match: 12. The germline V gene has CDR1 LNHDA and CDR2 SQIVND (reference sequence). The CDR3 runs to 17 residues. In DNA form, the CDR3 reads TGTGCCAGTAGACTCGGGACAGGCCTGACTCCTGGAAACACCATATATTTT. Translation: CASRLGTGLTPGNTIYF.

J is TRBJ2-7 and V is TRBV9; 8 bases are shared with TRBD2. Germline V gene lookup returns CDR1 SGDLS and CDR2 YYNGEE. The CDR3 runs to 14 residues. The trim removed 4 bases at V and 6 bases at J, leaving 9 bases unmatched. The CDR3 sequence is CASSSEAGEGEQYF. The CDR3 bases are TGTGCCAGCAGCTCAGAAGCGGGAGAGGGCGAGCAGTACTTC.

CDR3 nucleotide sequence: TGTGCCAGCAGCGTAGTGTCGACAGGGGAAACTGAAGCTTTCTTT. The encoded protein is CASSVVSTGETEAFF. The V and J genes are TRBV9 and TRBJ1-1, with TRBD1 matching over 8 bases. Trimming removed 0 bases from V and 5 bases from J; junction bases left unmatched: 6. The CDR3 contains 15 residues. CDR1 is SGDLS, CDR2 YYNGEE, per germline.

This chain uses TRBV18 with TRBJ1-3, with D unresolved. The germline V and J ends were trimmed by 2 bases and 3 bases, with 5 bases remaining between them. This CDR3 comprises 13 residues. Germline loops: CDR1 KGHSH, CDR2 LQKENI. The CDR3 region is CASSPGSGNTIYF. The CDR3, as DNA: TGTGCCAGCTCACCAGGCAGTGGAAACACCATATATTTT.

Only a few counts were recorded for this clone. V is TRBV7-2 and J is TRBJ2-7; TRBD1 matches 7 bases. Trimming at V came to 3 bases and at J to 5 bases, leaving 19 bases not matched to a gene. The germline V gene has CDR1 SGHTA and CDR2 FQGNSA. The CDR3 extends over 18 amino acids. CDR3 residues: CASSFHGTVRAEPNEQYF. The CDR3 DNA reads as TGTGCCAGCAGCTTTCACGGGACAGTCCGCGCCGAACCAAACGAGCAGTACTTC.

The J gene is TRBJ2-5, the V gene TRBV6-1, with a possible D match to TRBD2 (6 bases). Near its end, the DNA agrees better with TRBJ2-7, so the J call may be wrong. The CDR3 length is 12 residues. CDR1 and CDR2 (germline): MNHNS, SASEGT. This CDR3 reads CASRDYAYEQYF. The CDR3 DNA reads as TGTGCCAGCAGGGACTACGCCTACGAGCAGTACTTC.

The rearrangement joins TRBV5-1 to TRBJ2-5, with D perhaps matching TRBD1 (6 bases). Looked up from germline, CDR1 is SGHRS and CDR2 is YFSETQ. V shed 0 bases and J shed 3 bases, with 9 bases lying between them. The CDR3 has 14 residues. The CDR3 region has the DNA TGCGCCAGCAGCTTGGCCCAGGGGAAAGAGACCCAGTACTTC. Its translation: CASSLAQGKETQYF.

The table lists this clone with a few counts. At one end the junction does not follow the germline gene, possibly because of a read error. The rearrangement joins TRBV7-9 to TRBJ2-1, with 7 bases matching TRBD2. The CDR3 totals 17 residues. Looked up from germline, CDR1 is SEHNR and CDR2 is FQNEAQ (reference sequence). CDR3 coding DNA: TGTTCCAGCAGCCCCCGGGGAGGGGAGGATATTTACAATGAGCAGTTCTTC. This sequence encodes CSSSPRGGEDIYNEQFF.

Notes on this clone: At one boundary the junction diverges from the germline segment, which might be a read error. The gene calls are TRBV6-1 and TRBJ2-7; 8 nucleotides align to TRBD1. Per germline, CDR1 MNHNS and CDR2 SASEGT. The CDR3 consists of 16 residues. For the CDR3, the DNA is TGTGCCATCAGTGAGTCCGCGCCCAGACAGGGGTACGAGCAGTACTTC. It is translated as CAISESAPRQGYEQYF.

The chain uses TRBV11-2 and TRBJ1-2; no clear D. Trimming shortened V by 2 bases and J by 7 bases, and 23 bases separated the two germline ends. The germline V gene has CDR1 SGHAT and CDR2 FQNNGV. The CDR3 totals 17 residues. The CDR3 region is CASSLSPSPLTVTGYTF. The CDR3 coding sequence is TGTGCCAGCAGCTTATCACCGAGTCCCCTCACCGTTACTGGCTACACCTTC. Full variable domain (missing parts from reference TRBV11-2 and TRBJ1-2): EAGVAQSPRYKIIEKRQSVAFWCNPISGHATLYWYQQILGQGPKLLIQFQNNGVVDDSQLPKDRFSAERLKGVDSTLKIQPAKLEDSAVYLCASSLSPSPLTVTGYTFGSGTRLTVV.

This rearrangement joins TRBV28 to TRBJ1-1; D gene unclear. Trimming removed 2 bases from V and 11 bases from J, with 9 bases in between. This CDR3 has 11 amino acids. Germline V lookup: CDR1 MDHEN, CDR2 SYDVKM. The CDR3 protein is CASSLTAGAFF. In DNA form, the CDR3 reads TGTGCCAGCAGTTTAACGGCGGGGGCTTTCTTT.

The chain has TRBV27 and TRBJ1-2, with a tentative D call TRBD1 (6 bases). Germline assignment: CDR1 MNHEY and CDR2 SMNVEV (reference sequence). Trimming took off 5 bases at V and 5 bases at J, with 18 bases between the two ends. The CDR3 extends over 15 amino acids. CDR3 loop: CASSLLSQGGYGYTF. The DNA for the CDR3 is TGTGCCAGCAGTCTTCTTTCACAGGGTGGTTATGGCTACACCTTC.

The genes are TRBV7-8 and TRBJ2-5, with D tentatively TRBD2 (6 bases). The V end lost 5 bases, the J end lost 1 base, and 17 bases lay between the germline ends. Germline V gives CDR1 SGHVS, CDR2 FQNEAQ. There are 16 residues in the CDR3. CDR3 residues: CASSPRSDYTQETQYF. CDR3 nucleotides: TGTGCCAGCAGCCCGAGATCGGACTACACCCAAGAGACCCAGTACTTC.

The CDR3, as DNA: TGTGCCAGCAGCTTATATGGCAATCAGCCCCAGCATTTT. This gives the protein CASSLYGNQPQHF. J is TRBJ1-5 and V is TRBV5-4, with D unclear. In germline, CDR1 is SGHNT, CDR2 YYREEE (reference sequence). Between the trimmed V and J ends, which lost 2 bases and 2 bases, there was a span of 5 bases. The CDR3 covers 13 residues.

The CDR3 DNA reads TGTGCCAGCGGGACATACTCCTACGAGCAGTACTTC. Its protein is CASGTYSYEQYF. The rearrangement joins TRBV6-5 to TRBJ2-7; D may be TRBD1 (6 bases). Trimming removed 8 bases at V and 0 bases at J, with 8 bases between. Germline V gives CDR1 MNHEY, CDR2 SVGAGI. The CDR3 loop spans 12 amino acids.

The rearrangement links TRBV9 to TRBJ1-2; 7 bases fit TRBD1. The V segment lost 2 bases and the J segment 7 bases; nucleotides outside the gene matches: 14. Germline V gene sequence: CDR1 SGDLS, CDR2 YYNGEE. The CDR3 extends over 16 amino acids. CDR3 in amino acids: CASSVGLLGGGGGYTF. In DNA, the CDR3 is TGTGCCAGCAGCGTGGGTCTTCTAGGGGGCGGTGGTGGCTACACCTTC.